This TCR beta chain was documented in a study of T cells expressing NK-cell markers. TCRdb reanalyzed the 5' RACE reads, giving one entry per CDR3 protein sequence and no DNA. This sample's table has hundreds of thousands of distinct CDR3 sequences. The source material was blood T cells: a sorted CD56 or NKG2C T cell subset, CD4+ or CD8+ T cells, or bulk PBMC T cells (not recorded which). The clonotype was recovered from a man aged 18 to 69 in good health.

The chain's CDR3 is CASSGTGTGEALYGYTF. The rearrangement links TRBV9 to TRBJ1-2; TCRdb's D gene call, TRBD1, goes unchecked for lack of DNA. Germline V gene lookup returns CDR1 SGDLS and CDR2 YYNGEE. The CDR3 is made up of 17 amino acids.